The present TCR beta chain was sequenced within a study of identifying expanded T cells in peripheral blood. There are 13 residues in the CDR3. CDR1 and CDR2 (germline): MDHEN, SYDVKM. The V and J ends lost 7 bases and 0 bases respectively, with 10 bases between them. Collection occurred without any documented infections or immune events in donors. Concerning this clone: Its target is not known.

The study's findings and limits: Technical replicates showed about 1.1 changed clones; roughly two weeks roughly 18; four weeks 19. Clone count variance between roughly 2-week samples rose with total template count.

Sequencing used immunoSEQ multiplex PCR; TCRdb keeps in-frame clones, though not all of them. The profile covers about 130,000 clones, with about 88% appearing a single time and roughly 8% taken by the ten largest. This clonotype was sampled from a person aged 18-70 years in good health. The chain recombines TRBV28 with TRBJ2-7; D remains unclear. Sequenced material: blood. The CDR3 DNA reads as TGTGCCAGCATAGGAGCGAACTCCTACGAGCAGTACTTC. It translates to CASIGANSYEQYF.